The table lists the clone carrying this T cell receptor beta chain with many counts. This record comes from a study of human T cells and chemical hapten exposure. For the study at large: An approximately 2 cm by approximately 2 cm inner upper arm patch received 2% DPC for sensitization.

Using its own MiXCR run on the RACE reads, TCRdb lists one record per CDR3 protein. This table holds 360,000 or so distinct CDR3 sequences, about 6% found once. The CDR3 has 15 amino acids. Trimming at V came to 4 bases and at J to 3 bases, leaving 5 bases not matched to a gene. Per the germline V gene, CDR1 is SQVTM and CDR2 is ANQGSEA. Time point described: patch test 2, 6 weeks after DPC sensitization. Treatment reported: therapeutic diphenylcyclopropenone sensitization with weekly scalp DPC. This TCR came from a woman in her late teens or twenties with alopecia areata. Some clones in this sample may be carry-over from other donors' samples. Sequenced here: whole blood, sampled in connection with sensitization to the hapten diphenylcyclopropenone (DPC). The gene calls are TRBV29-1 and TRBJ2-2, with 10 bases fitting TRBD1. The CDR3 bases are TGCAGCGTTGGCCGGGGGACAGGGGACACCGGGGAGCTGTTTTTT. The encoded protein is CSVGRGTGDTGELFF.